These T cell receptor beta chains were read from a single sample in a study of T-cell memory formation after mild COVID-19. TCRdb re-called the 5' RACE reads with MiXCR, one entry per CDR3 protein. The sample has hundreds of thousands of distinct CDR3 sequences, about a fifth seen once. Material for sequencing was PBMCs or a T cell subset sorted from them (not recorded which). The receptors were gathered from an adult woman who had mild COVID-19 (a few samples of this study predate the infection). Cell type and time point are not known. Both conserved end residues are trimmed from each CDR3. Fields, in order: V gene, J gene, CDR3 protein.

v_call: TRBV7-9
j_call: TRBJ2-1
cdr3_aa: ASSLRGTANNEQF

v_call: TRBV14
j_call: TRBJ1-1
cdr3_aa: ASSARTGNVYTEAF

v_call: TRBV7-9
j_call: TRBJ1-5
cdr3_aa: ASSYGGRNQPQH

v_call: TRBV21-1
j_call: TRBJ2-3
cdr3_aa: ASSQKRSLAGGFQY

v_call: TRBV29-1
j_call: TRBJ2-1
cdr3_aa: SVLGTESRDEQF

v_call: TRBV7-8
j_call: TRBJ2-7
cdr3_aa: ASSSDRTSGVYEQY

v_call: TRBV30
j_call: TRBJ1-6
cdr3_aa: AWSVRVSYNSPLH

v_call: TRBV20-1
j_call: TRBJ2-1
cdr3_aa: SARDPGRGRRNEQF

v_call: TRBV12-3/TRBV12-4
j_call: TRBJ2-6
cdr3_aa: ASTPDRPDSGANVLT

v_call: TRBV19
j_call: TRBJ1-1
cdr3_aa: ASSIRGTLEAF

v_call: TRBV12-3/TRBV12-4
j_call: TRBJ2-1
cdr3_aa: ASTLSGLDYNEQF

v_call: TRBV27
j_call: TRBJ2-7
cdr3_aa: ASSLDGNSYEQY

v_call: TRBV5-1
j_call: TRBJ2-7
cdr3_aa: ASSLALRQGDSYEQY

v_call: TRBV10-2
j_call: TRBJ2-1
cdr3_aa: ASTPSGRSYNEQF